This T cell receptor beta chain was identified during a study of siplizumab effects on memory and regulatory T cells. Background on the study: At about 0.9 ug/mL of siplizumab or without drug, mixed lymphocyte reactions were set up in pairs. General study findings and limits: Memory cells seemed less diverse than naive T cells, which seemed major alloresponse contributors. An assignable phenotype, naive or memory, was missing from roughly 76-95% of proliferating CD4+ or CD8+ clones.

The authors kept the mixed lymphocyte reaction cells in coculture at 37°C for under 7 days. CFSE-stained responder and Violet Dye-stained stimulator PBMCs were mixed 1:1. Germline CDR1 reads LNHDA; CDR2 reads SQIVND (reference sequence). This CDR3 region has 15 residues. Trimming took 0 bases from V and 4 from J, leaving 12 bases between them. TCRdb keeps only in-frame clones here, not all; method: immunoSEQ multiplex PCR. This table has some 14,000 clones, 40% to 55% appearing once. By proportion, this clone is large. The antigen is undetermined. The chain has TRBV19 and TRBJ1-1, with a possible D match to TRBD1 (6 bases). Sequencing was performed on CFSE-low (dividing) CD4+ T cells sorted from an allogeneic mixed lymphocyte reaction. The origin of this receptor is a human donor in good health; the cells came from an allogeneic mixed lymphocyte reaction. Some clones in this sample may be carry-over from other donors' samples. The CDR3 sequence is CASSIEAGAGTEAFF. In DNA form, the CDR3 reads TGTGCCAGTAGTATAGAGGCAGGGGCGGGCACTGAAGCTTTCTTT.